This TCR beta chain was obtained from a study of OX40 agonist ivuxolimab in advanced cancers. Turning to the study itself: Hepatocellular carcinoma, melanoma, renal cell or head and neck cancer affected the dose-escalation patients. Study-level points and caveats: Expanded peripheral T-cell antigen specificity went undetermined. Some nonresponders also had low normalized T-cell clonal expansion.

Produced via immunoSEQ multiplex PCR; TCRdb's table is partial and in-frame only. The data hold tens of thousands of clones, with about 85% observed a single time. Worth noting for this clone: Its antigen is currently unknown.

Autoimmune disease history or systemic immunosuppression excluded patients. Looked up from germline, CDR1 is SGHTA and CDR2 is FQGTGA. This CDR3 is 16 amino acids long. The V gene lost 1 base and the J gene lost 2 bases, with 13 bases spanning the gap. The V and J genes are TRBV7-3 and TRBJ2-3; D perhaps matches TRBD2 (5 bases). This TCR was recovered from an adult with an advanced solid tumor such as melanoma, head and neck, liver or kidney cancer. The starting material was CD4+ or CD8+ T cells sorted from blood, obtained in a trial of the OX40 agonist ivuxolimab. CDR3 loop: CASSLRASRSTDTQYF. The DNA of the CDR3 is TGTGCCAGCAGCTTAAGGGCTAGCCGATCCACAGATACGCAGTATTTT.